The present T cell receptor beta chain was sequenced within a study of T cells in Graves' hyperthyroidism and ophthalmopathy. TCR beta CDR3 regions were amplified from RNA. When the TCR CDR3 underwent first-round RT-PCR, the HTBI primer set was used. MiXCR, run by TCRdb on the multiplex PCR reads, gives a single entry per CDR3 protein. Counted here are about 520,000 distinct CDR3 sequences, around 20% occurring once; the ten biggest clones make up about 30%. Exclusion of patients followed from uncontrolled infection, other autoimmune disease, pregnancy or lactation. The V and J ends lost 4 bases and 2 bases respectively, with 18 bases between them. The CDR3 is 16 amino acids. Germline lookup yields CDR1 MGHRA and CDR2 YSYEKL.

Material for sequencing was blood. The TCR originated in a man aged 18 to 29 with Graves' hyperthyroidism. The chain uses TRBV4-1 and TRBJ2-7; TRBD1 is a possible D gene (6 bases). In DNA, the CDR3 is TGCGCCAGCAGCCCAGTCACCGAGACAGGACCCTACGAGCAGTACTTC. It codes for CASSPVTETGPYEQYF.